This TCR beta chain originates from a study of cytomegalovirus exposure and HLA in healthy donors listed by TCRdb under 2017. About the study as a whole: An earlier analysis of approximately 640 of the donors reported more than 250 Gb of sequence data and 120 million or so unique TCR beta sequences from 150 million to 200 million T cells. About 300 gigabases of sequencing data and approximately 84 million unique TCR sequences were included in an early release covering several hundred HLA-typed donors. Among the roughly 400 genotyped donors, 75% to 90% belonged to the genetic ancestry cluster associated with self-reported Caucasian donors. The study aimed to test whether signatures of past pathogen exposure could be identified by cataloging public T cell receptors. The T cell repertoires of around 730 subjects were profiled by immunosequencing and related to cytomegalovirus serostatus. A separate validation cohort of about 110 different subjects was used in addition to the roughly 720-subject first cohort. High-throughput TCR immunosequencing, statistical association of individual TCRs with disease status, and machine learning were combined to predict cytomegalovirus infection status. A later analysis re-analyzed previously published TCR beta repertoires from about 600 donors and added high-resolution HLA genotyping to study TCR occurrence patterns. In the later analysis, no new phenotypic data were used to find candidate immune exposures; instead, reliance was placed on TCR beta sequences and their occurrence across donors. An earlier analysis of fewer than 750 of the donors used high-throughput TCR beta sequencing to judge whether each TCR beta V gene segment behaved as functional or pseudogenic. Donor age, sex, ethnicity and CMV serostatus were collected together with the repertoire data. A later genetic analysis took genome-wide SNP genotypes for about three fifths of the 666 donors and used that subset as a discovery cohort. Every repertoire in the discovery cohort had been generated on one and the same sequencing platform. HLA typing covered class I and class II loci at four-digit resolution. The number of typed donors differed by locus: about 629-630 for A, B, C, DRB1 and DQB1; some 500 for DQA1; around 580 for DPA1; and about 450 for DPB1. A handful of DR-DQ haplotypes were handled as single units for association and clustering because linkage in the cohort was strong. Among some 400 genotyped donors of the cohort, an average of around 250,000 unique TCR beta nucleotide sequences was sequenced per donor, of which 15% to 20% were non-productive. Beyond this particular receptor, the publication reports: In a later analysis, HLA-associated TCR beta chains showed more clonal expansion and lower generation probabilities than non-associated chains that were equally common. In a later analysis, several top co-occurrence clusters were reported to appear linked to parvovirus B19, influenza, CMV and Epstein-Barr virus. The authors suggested that the approach could potentially be generalized to other disease states and immunological phenotypes. The classifier was reported to diagnose cytomegalovirus status with high specificity and sensitivity in both the original and validation cohorts. A total of roughly 160 TCR beta chains were listed by the study as associated with cytomegalovirus. In vitro tests confirmed that three of the cytomegalovirus-associated TCR beta chains recognize cytomegalovirus antigens. Because HLA typing was unavailable for some donors at each locus, only the typed subset was used in association tests. In an earlier analysis of a few hundred of the donors, most TCR beta V segments were observed in productive rearrangements about 87% or about 30% of the time, broadly matching IMGT annotations. Only TCR beta chains were sequenced in this cohort, and the absence of alpha or paired-chain data limited detectable features. In a later genetic analysis, fewer N-insertions in productive TCRs were reported among donors in an Asian-associated ancestry cluster than the roughly 700-donor mean. A further reported finding was that TCR beta sequences accurately predicted the HLA-A and HLA-B alleles for most subjects in the first cohort. Because counts were too low, roughly 17 rarely observed V segments, including chromosome 9 orphons, were left out of the earlier analysis of 587 of the donors. Most TCR sequences were observed very rarely across donors, whereas some public TCRs were present in many individuals. According to a later analysis, most CMV-associated TCR beta chains appeared to be HLA-restricted, and the HLA associations seemed to be driven largely by CMV exposure. A cluster of highly shared sequence variants was judged likely to represent a technical artifact of the sequencing pipeline. In a later analysis, 15,000 to 20,000 TCR beta sequences were associated with specific HLA alleles at a false discovery rate of 0.05. According to a later analysis, TCR association rates differed among HLA loci, with DRB1 alleles showing the most associated TCRs and HLA-C alleles showing the fewest. Strong co-occurrence of HLA alleles, especially DR and DQ, made assigning TCR associations to individual alleles difficult. CMV serostatus was the only immune exposure information available for the cohort. Presence/absence analyses assumed roughly uniform sequencing depth across donors, an assumption that may not hold. Linkage disequilibrium might explain the correlated functional status among segregating V segments, but an unknown experimental factor could not be ruled out. In a later genetic analysis, a missense DCLRE1C variant was associated with V-gene and J-gene trimming of TCR beta chains, and the association was replicated in an independent cohort.

In total, more than 500 healthy bone marrow donors made up the cohort. At the time of sampling, every cohort member was nominally healthy, though immune exposures that went unrecorded were likely present. The donor was CMV seronegative and belonged to the group of under 400 seronegative cohort members. A peripheral blood sample was provided by each donor, and peripheral blood mononuclear cells were used for TCR beta sequencing. The Qiagen DNeasy Blood Extraction Kit was used to extract genomic DNA from the blood cell samples. This clone appeared a few times. The antigen this receptor binds is unknown. No base-level quality is on record; no much larger clone is a single base apart. The library was built by means of the immunoSEQ multiplex PCR assay. The multiplex PCR relied on a mix of 60 forward primers for TCR Vbeta segments and 13 reverse primers for TCR Jbeta segments. Amplification of the CDR3 region of rearranged TCR beta genes was performed with a multiplex PCR assay on genomic DNA. Amplified TCR beta libraries were sequenced as 87-base-pair reads on the Illumina HiSeq System. The original methods were these. A later analysis tallied 80 million to 95 million unique TCR beta chains across the 660 or so repertoires, and about 12 million of those chains were shared by two or more donors. Raw reads were error-corrected and collapsed into unique sequences by a nearest-neighbor algorithm in which closely related sequences were merged to remove PCR and sequencing errors. Alignment of CDR3 sequences to IMGT reference sequences was used to assign V, D and J gene segments. For a sequence to be retained, at least a six-nucleotide match to both a V gene segment and a J gene segment was required. Rearrangements were classified as productive when the CDR3 lacked stop codons and remained in frame with V and J, and all other rearrangements were classified as non-productive. CDR3 was defined by IMGT convention, running from the second conserved V-encoded cysteine to the conserved J-encoded phenylalanine. The earlier analysis of 500 to 600 of the donors excluded sequences that lacked an unambiguous match to a single V gene segment. In an earlier analysis of 450 to 750 of the donors, a V segment was called functional when productive rearrangements were above 56.7%, and segregating when the standard deviation between donors exceeded 5%. To diagnose cytomegalovirus status from the catalog of TCR beta chain sequences, a statistical classification framework was built. V and J gene assignment, in a later analysis, came from comparing TCR nucleotide sequences with IMGT/GENE-DB human TR gene sequences. Using the TCRdist pipeline, a later analysis assigned CDR3 sequences along with most-parsimonious VDJ recombination scenarios. In a later analysis, each TCR beta chain was defined by its CDR3 amino acid sequence together with its V-gene family, and reads without a unique V-gene family were excluded. A later analysis removed several hundred highly shared, low-generation-probability nucleotide sequences to deal with suspected cross-contamination and a sequencing artifact. In a later analysis, a clonal expansion index was calculated for each public chain from normalized within-repertoire ranks of inferred template counts. In a later analysis, generation probabilities were computed using a VDJ recombination model fitted to out-of-frame rearrangements, and the results were checked against IGoR. In a later analysis, hypergeometric tests were used to score TCR-TCR, TCR-HLA and TCR-CMV co-occurrence, with a repertoire-size bias correction applied to TCR pairs. A later analysis estimated false discovery rates by permuting HLA or CMV assignments 20 times. In a later analysis, co-occurring TCRs were grouped using DBSCAN, with TCRdist sequence similarity added in when clustering inside HLA-allele-positive subsets. Co-occurrence clustering excluded repertoires with fewer than 30,000 or more than 120,000 public chains, plus five with anomalous nucleotide sharing. In TCRdb, the immuneACCESS table is reduced to in-frame sequences with V and J assigned. These tables do not hold every clone; where another copy was compared, an unresolved V gene accounts for under half, and the others remain unexplained. The V and J calls and clone size were taken over from that table, and D and trimming were inferred from the DNA. The sample table records under 200,000 clones; roughly four fifths of these occur just once. Approximately 0.8% of the sample is held by the ten biggest clonotypes.

Sequenced sample: PBMCs. This sequence was found in a woman aged 18-29 years in good health and CMV-seronegative.

The nucleotide sequence reads as follows: TGTGCCAGCAGCCCGGGACAGCTCTATGGCTACACCTTC. This translates into CASSPGQLYGYTF. The sequence is built from TRBV6-5 and TRBJ1-2; 7 bases in between match TRBD1. The CDR3 has 13 amino acids, counting the end cysteine and phenylalanine. Only the CDR3 DNA is retained, 39 bases long and in frame from the first base. The germline V gene encodes CDR1 MNHEY and CDR2 SVGAGI. Trimming accounts for 6 bases at V and 4 bases at J, while the number of junction bases matched to no gene is 5.